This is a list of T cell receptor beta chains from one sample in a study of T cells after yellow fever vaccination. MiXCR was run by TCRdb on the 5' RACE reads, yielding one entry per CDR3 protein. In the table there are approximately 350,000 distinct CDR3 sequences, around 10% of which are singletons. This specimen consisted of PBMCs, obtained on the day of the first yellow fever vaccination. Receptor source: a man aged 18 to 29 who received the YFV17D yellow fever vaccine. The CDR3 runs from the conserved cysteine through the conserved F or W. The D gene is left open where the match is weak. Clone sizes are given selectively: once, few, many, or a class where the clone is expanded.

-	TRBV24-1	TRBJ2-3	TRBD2	TGTGCCACCAGTGATTTAGCGGGGACGACTAGCACAAATACGCAGTATTTT	CATSDLAGTTSTNTQYF
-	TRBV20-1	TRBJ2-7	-	TGCAGTGCTAGGGCACAGCCTTTAACCTACGAGCAGTACTTC	CSARAQPLTYEQYF
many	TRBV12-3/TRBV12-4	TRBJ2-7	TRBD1	TGTGCCAGCAGTCAAAGGGACAGCCTCTCCGAGCAGTACTTC	CASSQRDSLSEQYF
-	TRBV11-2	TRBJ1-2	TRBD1	TGTGCCAGCAGCGCGCTCTCCGGGACAGGGAACTATGGCTACACCTTC	CASSALSGTGNYGYTF
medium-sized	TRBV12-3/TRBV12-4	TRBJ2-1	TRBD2	TGTGCCAGCAGTTTCCTCGCGGGGGGGCCTTACAATGAGCAGTTCTTC	CASSFLAGGPYNEQFF
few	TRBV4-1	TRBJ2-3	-	TGCGCCAGCAGCTTTTCCCCGGGCAGGGGAACCACAGATACGCAGTATTTT	CASSFSPGRGTTDTQYF
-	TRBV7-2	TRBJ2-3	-	TGTGCCAGCAGCTTAGGCCCGGGCGGCAGCACAGATACGCAGTATTTT	CASSLGPGGSTDTQYF
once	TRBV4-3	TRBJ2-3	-	TGCGCCAGCAGCCAAGATAGAATCACAGATACGCAGTATTTT	CASSQDRITDTQYF
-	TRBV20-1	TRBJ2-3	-	TGCAGTGCTATACCGGGCCGCCTAACCACAGATACGCAGTATTTT	CSAIPGRLTTDTQYF
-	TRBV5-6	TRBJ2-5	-	TGTGCCAGCAGCTTGGCGCGATTGGAGACCCAGTACTTC	CASSLARLETQYF
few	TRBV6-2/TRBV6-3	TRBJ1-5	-	TGTGCCAGCAGTCCTCGGGGATTGGGGAATCAGCCCCAGCATTTT	CASSPRGLGNQPQHF
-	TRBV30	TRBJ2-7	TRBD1	TGTGCCTGGAGACCGGGACAGGGTTCCCACGAGCAGTACTTC	CAWRPGQGSHEQYF
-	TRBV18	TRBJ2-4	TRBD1	TGTGCCAGCTCGGGGACAGGGTTAAAGGACATTCAGTACTTC	CASSGTGLKDIQYF
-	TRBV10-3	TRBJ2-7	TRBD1	TGTGCCATCAGTGCACCGGGACAGGGTCCCTACGAGCAGTACTTC	CAISAPGQGPYEQYF
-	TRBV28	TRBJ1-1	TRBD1	TGTGCCAGCAGTGAAATACAGGGGGACACTGAAGCTTTCTTT	CASSEIQGDTEAFF
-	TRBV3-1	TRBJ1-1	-	TGTGCCAGCAGCCACCTATCCGGGGACTATGTAGCTTTCTTT	CASSHLSGDYVAFF
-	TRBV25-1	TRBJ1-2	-	TGTGCCAGCCGTCCTGCAGGCATGTGGGGCTACACCTTC	CASRPAGMWGYTF
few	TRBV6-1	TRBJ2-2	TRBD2	TGTGCCAGCAGGGTACGGGGGGGCCCTTTACATGTCAACACCGGGGAGCTGTTTTTT	CASRVRGGPLHVNTGELFF
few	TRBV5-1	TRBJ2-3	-	TGCGCCAGCAGCTTGGCCCTTACCCGGGACGGTAGAGGGTCAGATACGCAGTATTTT	CASSLALTRDGRGSDTQYF
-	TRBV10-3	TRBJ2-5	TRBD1	TGTGCCATCAGAGCCGGGACAGGGGTGGAGACCCAGTACTTC	CAIRAGTGVETQYF
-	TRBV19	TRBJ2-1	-	TGTGCCAGTAGTATACTGGACGGGACCTACAATGAGCAGTTCTTC	CASSILDGTYNEQFF
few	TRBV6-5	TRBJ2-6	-	TGTGCCAGCAGGACCCCACTGAGCTCCCTGACTTTC	CASRTPLSSLTF
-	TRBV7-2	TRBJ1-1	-	TGTGCCAGCAGCTTCCTGACAGGAACCACTGAAGCTTTCTTT	CASSFLTGTTEAFF
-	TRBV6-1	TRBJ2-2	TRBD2	TGTGCCAGCAATGGATTAGCGGGCGGGGAGCTGTTTTTT	CASNGLAGGELFF
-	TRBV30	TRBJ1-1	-	TGTGCCTGGAGGACGGCGAACACTGAAGCTTTCTTT	CAWRTANTEAFF